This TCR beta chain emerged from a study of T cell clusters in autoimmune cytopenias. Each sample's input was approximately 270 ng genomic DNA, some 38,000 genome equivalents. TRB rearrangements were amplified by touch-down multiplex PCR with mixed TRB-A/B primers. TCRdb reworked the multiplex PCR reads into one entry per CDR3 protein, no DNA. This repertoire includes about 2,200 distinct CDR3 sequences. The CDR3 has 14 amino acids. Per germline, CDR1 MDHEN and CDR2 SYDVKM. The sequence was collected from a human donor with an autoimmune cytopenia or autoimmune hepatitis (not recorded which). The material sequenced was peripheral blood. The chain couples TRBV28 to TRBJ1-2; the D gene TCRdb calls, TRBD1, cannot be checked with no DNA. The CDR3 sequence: CASSRDRGRRGYTF.